Listed below are T cell receptor beta chains from one sample, sequenced in a study of pediatric ulcerative colitis. The protocol was immunoSEQ multiplex PCR, while the TCRdb copy is restricted to in-frame clones and leaves out a portion. This table has tens of thousands of clones, approximately 73% appearing once. Input material: gut tissue. Receptors were obtained from a boy between 10 and 17 years old with moderate ulcerative colitis. Both conserved end residues are part of each CDR3. Fields, in order: V gene, clone size, J gene, D gene, CDR3 DNA, CDR3 protein. The D gene is left open where the match is weak. Clone size is not always given. Where it is, it says once, few, many or a class for expanded clones.

TRBV19	once	TRBJ1-6	NA	TGTGCCAGTGGGAGGGGAAGGGGGAATTCACCCCTCCACTTT	CASGRGRGNSPLHF
TRBV19	NA	TRBJ2-2	NA	TGTGCCAGTAGTAAATACGGGACGGCGGCCGGGGAGCTGTTTTTT	CASSKYGTAAGELFF
TRBV5-5	NA	TRBJ1-2	NA	TGTGCCAGCAGCCTGGGACAACTAAGGACCTTC	CASSLGQLRTF
TRBV28	few	TRBJ2-7	TRBD1	TGTGCCAGCAGGAAAAACAGGGGCGCCTACGAGCAGTACTTC	CASRKNRGAYEQYF
TRBV5-4	few	TRBJ1-2	NA	TGTGCCAGCAGCTTGGCCGGGGCTAACTATGGCTACACCTTC	CASSLAGANYGYTF
TRBV21-1	NA	TRBJ2-1	NA	TGTGCCAGCTGCGGGGCGGGAGGGCCTTACGGCGCACACAATGAGCAGTTCTTC	CASCGAGGPYGAHNEQFF
TRBV5-4	NA	TRBJ2-3	NA	TGTGCCAGCAGCCCGGTTGGCGGTCCCACAGATACGCAGTATTTT	CASSPVGGPTDTQYF
TRBV19	NA	TRBJ2-3	TRBD2	TGTGCCAGTAGTCCTTCAATTAGCGGGCCCCACGGAGGGCCAGATACGCAGTATTTT	CASSPSISGPHGGPDTQYF
TRBV29-1	NA	TRBJ1-2	TRBD1	TGCAGCACGGCACGAGGGGGCGGTGGCTACACCTTC	CSTARGGGGYTF
TRBV10-3	NA	TRBJ1-1	NA	TGTGCCATCAGACAGGGCATGAACACTGAAGCTTTCTTT	CAIRQGMNTEAFF
TRBV19	NA	TRBJ1-1	TRBD1	TGTGCCAGTAGTATAGATCTTGGACAGGTGAACACTGAAGCTTTCTTT	CASSIDLGQVNTEAFF
TRBV9	NA	TRBJ1-2	NA	TGTGCCAGCAGCCGCCCCCCGGACAAAGCTAACTATGGCTACACCTTC	CASSRPPDKANYGYTF
TRBV7-3	NA	TRBJ2-1	NA	TGTGCCAGCAGCTTAAACCGGGGTAATGAGCAGTTCTTC	CASSLNRGNEQFF
TRBV29-1	few	TRBJ2-1	NA	TGCAGCGTTGAAGATTGGGTCGTCTACAATGAGCAGTTCTTC	CSVEDWVVYNEQFF
TRBV27	NA	TRBJ1-5	NA	TGTGCCAGCAGTTTATCACCCGGGGGCTTATATCCCCAGCATTTT	CASSLSPGGLYPQHF
TRBV11-2	NA	TRBJ2-1	NA	TGTGCCAGCAGCTTCGACCCCGGGACCTACAATGAGCAGTTCTTC	CASSFDPGTYNEQFF
TRBV4-1	NA	TRBJ2-7	TRBD1	TGCGCCAGCAGCCATGCCTTAGACAGGGGTAAACTTTCCTACGAGCAGTACTTC	CASSHALDRGKLSYEQYF
TRBV10-3	NA	TRBJ2-5	NA	TGTGCCATCAGTGAAGGGGGGAATAGGGGCCAAGAGACCCAGTACTTC	CAISEGGNRGQETQYF
TRBV15	NA	TRBJ2-1	TRBD1	TGTGCCACCAGCAGCATCTCCGGGACAGGGTCGAATGAGCAGTTCTTC	CATSSISGTGSNEQFF
TRBV9	NA	TRBJ2-3	NA	TGTGCCAGCAGCGCCCTCGGGACGACAGATACGCAGTATTTT	CASSALGTTDTQYF
TRBV15	few	TRBJ1-2	TRBD1	TGTGCCACCAGCAGAGCACAGGGGGATGGCTACACCTTC	CATSRAQGDGYTF
TRBV7-2	NA	TRBJ2-7	TRBD2	TGTGCCAGCAGCCCTGGACTAGCGGGACTAGCCTACGAGCAGTACTTC	CASSPGLAGLAYEQYF
TRBV18	NA	TRBJ1-1	NA	TGTGCCAGCTCACCACCCCCGAACACTGAAGCTTTCTTT	CASSPPPNTEAFF
TRBV7-6	NA	TRBJ2-5	NA	TGTGCCAGCGGGCCGCAAGAGACCCAGTACTTC	CASGPQETQYF
TRBV6-1	NA	TRBJ1-4	NA	TGTGCCAGCAGTGGCCGACAGGTTTTAGATGAAAAACTGTTTTTT	CASSGRQVLDEKLFF
TRBV5-1	NA	TRBJ2-7	NA	TGCGCCAGCAGCTTGTCTGAAAAAGTGCAGTACTTC	CASSLSEKVQYF
TRBV7-2	NA	TRBJ1-5	NA	TGTGCCAGCAGCTCCACCCGGGAGGGGGGGAGTCAGCCCCAGCATTTT	CASSSTREGGSQPQHF
TRBV28	NA	TRBJ2-2	NA	TGTGCCAGCAGTTTAATCCTAGAGACAGGGGAGCTGTTTTTT	CASSLILETGELFF
TRBV18	once	TRBJ2-4	NA	TGTGCCAGCTCACCACCTGGAGAGGTCAAAAACATTCAGTACTTC	CASSPPGEVKNIQYF
TRBV6-7	NA	TRBJ2-5	NA	TGTGCCAGCAGTTACTTGATCCAAGAGACCCAGTACTTC	CASSYLIQETQYF
TRBV7-9	once	TRBJ2-1	TRBD2	TGTGCCAGCAGCTTATCTCTAGCGGAGTTCTCCTACAATGAGCAGTTCTTC	CASSLSLAEFSYNEQFF
TRBV6-1	NA	TRBJ2-3	NA	TGTGCCAGCAGTGACCCGGGCCCAGGTACGCAGTATTTT	CASSDPGPGTQYF
TRBV2	NA	TRBJ1-1	NA	TGTGCCAGCACCTTCTTGGGATTGGGTGGCGCGGCTTTCTTT	CASTFLGLGGAAFF
TRBV5-5	NA	TRBJ2-7	NA	TGTGCCAGCAGCTTGCAGGGGAGCTCCTACGAGCAGTACTTC	CASSLQGSSYEQYF
TRBV11-2	few	TRBJ1-5	NA	TGTGCCAGCAGCTTAGATCGGGGGGGGCCCCAGCATTTT	CASSLDRGGPQHF
TRBV7-9	few	TRBJ1-6	NA	TGTGCCAGCAGCCCGGAAATCGACAGATTATATAATTCACCCCTCCACTTT	CASSPEIDRLYNSPLHF
TRBV11-2	NA	TRBJ2-7	TRBD2	TGTGCCAGCAGCTTTGCGACTAGCCGCTCCTACGAGCAGTACTTC	CASSFATSRSYEQYF
TRBV4-1	NA	TRBJ1-5	NA	TGCGCCAGCAGCCTAGAGGGGATAGGGGCGAATCAGCCCCAGCATTTT	CASSLEGIGANQPQHF
TRBV28	NA	TRBJ1-5	TRBD1	TGTGCCAGCAGGGGACAGGGGGCGATTGAGCCCCAGCATTTT	CASRGQGAIEPQHF
TRBV4-3	NA	TRBJ2-3	NA	TGCGCCAGCAGCCAAGATCCAGTCCAAGGCGGAGATACGCAGTATTTT	CASSQDPVQGGDTQYF
TRBV18	NA	TRBJ1-1	NA	TGTGCCAGCTCACCACCGGCGGGGAGGGAGACTGAAGCTTTCTTT	CASSPPAGRETEAFF
TRBV28	NA	TRBJ2-1	TRBD1	TGTGCCAGCACAGGGACAGGGTTCGATGAGCAGTTCTTC	CASTGTGFDEQFF
TRBV5-1	NA	TRBJ1-2	NA	TGCGCCAGCAGCCCGACGGCTAACTATGGCTACACCTTC	CASSPTANYGYTF